Below, 11 T cell receptor beta chains from the same sample are listed, as sequenced in a study of T cell responses to AZD1222 COVID-19 vaccine. The method was immunoSEQ multiplex PCR; TCRdb's version includes in-frame clones alone and lacks a portion of them. This table holds about 83,000 clones, 80% to 90% found once. Material: peripheral blood, obtained on day 0 of AZD1222 vaccination. Receptors were obtained from an adult in good health.

This clone was counted only a few times. In DNA, the CDR3 is TGCGCCAGCAGCAGCGACCTCCAGGGGAGGACTGAAGCTTTCTTT. This codes for CASSSDLQGRTEAFF. The gene calls are TRBV5-1 and TRBJ1-1, with D perhaps TRBD1 (6 bases). Between the trimmed V and J ends, which lost 4 bases and 5 bases, there was a span of 18 bases. There are 15 residues in the CDR3. Germline V lookup: CDR1 SGHRS, CDR2 YFSETQ.

This clone was seen many times. This rearrangement joins TRBV6-4 to TRBJ2-1, with D possibly being TRBD1 or TRBD2 (5 bases each). The CDR3 sequence is 16 residues long. V was pared by 0 bases and J by 6 bases, with 15 bases between. Germline V CDR1 and CDR2: MRHNA, SNTAGT. CDR3 in DNA: TGTGCCAGCAGTGACTCGGCCGGGGCACAGATCAATGAGCAGTTCTTC. It encodes CASSDSAGAQINEQFF.

This sequence joins TRBV5-4 and TRBJ2-5; D might be TRBD1 or TRBD2, each matching 6 bases. The V end was cut by 4 bases, the J end by 5 bases, with 18 bases between. The germline V gene encodes CDR1 SGHNT and CDR2 YYREEE (reference sequence). The CDR3 is 15 amino acids. CDR3 bases: TGTGCCAGCAGCCCTTGGGGGGCGAAAGAGGAGACCCAGTACTTC. Translation gives CASSPWGAKEETQYF.

The count of this clone is one. The chain employs TRBV28 and TRBJ2-1; 9 bases are shared with TRBD2. From germline, CDR1 is MDHEN and CDR2 SYDVKM. The CDR3 is made up of 14 amino acids. Germline trimming cut 5 bases from V and 10 bases from J; bases unmatched to any gene: 9. The CDR3, as DNA: TGTGCCAGCAGTACCCCTAGCGGGATCGGGGAGCAGTTCTTC. Translated: CASSTPSGIGEQFF. The complete variable domain, with remaining parts taken from reference TRBV28 and TRBJ2-1, reads DVKVTQSSRYLVKRTGEKVFLECVQDMDHENMFWYRQDPGLGLRLIYFSYDVKMKEKGDIPEGYSVSREKKERFSLILESASTNQTSMYLCASSTPSGIGEQFFGPGTRLTVL.

This clone occurred a few times. The chain has TRBV4-2 and TRBJ2-7; 7 bases match TRBD1. V dropped 1 base and J dropped 5; count of bases not matched to a gene: 8. This CDR3 comprises 15 residues. Germline CDR1 is LGHNA and CDR2 is YNFKEQ. CDR3 nucleotides: TGTGCCAGCAGCCAAGCTTTACAGGGGCTAAACGAGCAGTACTTC. Translation: CASSQALQGLNEQYF.

The chain combines TRBV3-1 (or the pseudogene TRBV3-2) with TRBJ1-4; D not certain. V was clipped by 3 bases and J by 0 bases, with 11 bases between them. CDR1 and CDR2 (germline): LGHDT, YNNKEL (reference sequence). The CDR3 covers 16 residues. CDR3 protein: CASSQGRRTTNEKLFF. The CDR3 coding sequence is TGTGCCAGCAGCCAGGGTCGGAGGACAACTAATGAAAAACTGTTTTTT.

The rearrangement joins TRBV9 to TRBJ2-5; 12 nucleotides align to TRBD2. This CDR3 has 14 residues. Germline V gene lookup returns CDR1 SGDLS and CDR2 YYNGEE. The V gene end was trimmed by 8 bases and the J gene end by 5 bases; junction bases not matched to a gene: 7. In nucleotides, the CDR3 is TGTGCCAGTTCTAGCGGGAGGGGACTTGAGACCCAGTACTTC. It yields the protein CASSSGRGLETQYF.

The gene calls are TRBV28 and TRBJ1-1; the D is unclear. The CDR3 has 11 residues. From germline, CDR1 is MDHEN and CDR2 SYDVKM. The V gene lost 7 bases and the J gene lost 1 base, with 4 bases spanning the gap. The CDR3 bases are TGTGCCAGCACGAGGAACACTGAAGCTTTCTTT. As protein: CASTRNTEAFF.

The V and J genes are TRBV19 and TRBJ2-7; D possibly corresponds to TRBD1 (5 bases). Per the germline V gene, CDR1 is LNHDA and CDR2 is SQIVND (reference sequence). The CDR3 is made up of 14 amino acids. V dropped 4 bases and J dropped 0 bases, with 10 bases sitting between them. CDR3 sequence reads: CASSTGRSSYEQYF. The CDR3 DNA follows: TGTGCCAGTAGTACAGGGCGAAGCTCCTACGAGCAGTACTTC.

The V gene is TRBV6-6, the J gene TRBJ2-7, with TRBD1 identical over 11 bases. Losses at the gene ends were 5 bases for V and 6 bases for J; bases not matched to a gene: 9. The germline V gene has CDR1 MNHNY and CDR2 SVGAGI (reference sequence). The CDR3 is 15 residues long. CDR3 amino acids: CASSPRDRGIGEQYF. CDR3 DNA sequence: TGTGCCAGCAGTCCCCGGGACAGGGGGATCGGCGAGCAGTACTTC.

In its sample, this clone was seen once. The chain combines TRBV28 with TRBJ1-4; 7 bases align to TRBD1. V shed 4 bases and J 12 bases; nucleotides not matched to a gene: 17. The germline gives CDR1 MDHEN, CDR2 SYDVKM. The CDR3 contains 16 residues. In nucleotides, the CDR3 is TGTGCCAGCAGTTCTTACCATTCCGGGACAGAAGAGGAACTGTTTTTT. It yields the protein CASSSYHSGTEEELFF. The variable domain in full, completed from reference TRBV28 and TRBJ1-4, reads DVKVTQSSRYLVKRTGEKVFLECVQDMDHENMFWYRQDPGLGLRLIYFSYDVKMKEKGDIPEGYSVSREKKERFSLILESASTNQTSMYLCASSSYHSGTEEELFFGSGTQLSVL.